This TCR beta chain emerged from a study of identical twins. Trimming cost V 5 bases and J 3 bases, with 14 bases left between them. This CDR3 contains 15 residues. Germline V lookup: CDR1 MDHEN, CDR2 SYDVKM. Study results and limitations: Fewer insertions characterized abundant cord blood beta clonotypes, whereas memory repertoires showed none. Surplus twin overlap in beta out-of-frame sequences was less pronounced.

After template switching added a universal primer site, the resulting cDNA carried unique molecular identifiers. MiXCR, applied by TCRdb to the 5' RACE reads, yields one record per CDR3 protein. In the table there are around 450,000 distinct CDR3 sequences, approximately 15% of which are singletons. Only a few counts were recorded for this clonotype. Its antigen is not known. Another study also made use of these data, one on yellow fever vaccine responses in identical twins.

This TCR was sampled from a woman aged 18-35 years in good health. The genes are TRBV28 and TRBJ2-1; D may be TRBD2 (7 bases). Material for sequencing was CD4+ T cells sorted from blood. The CDR3 DNA sequence: TGTGCCAGCAGTCAAAAGCGGGACATCTACAATGAGCAGTTCTTC. Protein sequence: CASSQKRDIYNEQFF.